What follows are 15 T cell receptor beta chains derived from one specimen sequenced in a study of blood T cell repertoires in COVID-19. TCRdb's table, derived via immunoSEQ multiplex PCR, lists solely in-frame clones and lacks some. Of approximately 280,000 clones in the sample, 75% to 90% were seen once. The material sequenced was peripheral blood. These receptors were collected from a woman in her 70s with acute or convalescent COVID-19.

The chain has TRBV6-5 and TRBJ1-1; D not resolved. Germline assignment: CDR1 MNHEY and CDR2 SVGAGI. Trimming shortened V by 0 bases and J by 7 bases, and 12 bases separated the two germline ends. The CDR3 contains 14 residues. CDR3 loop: CASSYSRRGGEAFF. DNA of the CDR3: TGTGCCAGCAGTTACTCTAGGCGAGGCGGTGAAGCTTTCTTT.

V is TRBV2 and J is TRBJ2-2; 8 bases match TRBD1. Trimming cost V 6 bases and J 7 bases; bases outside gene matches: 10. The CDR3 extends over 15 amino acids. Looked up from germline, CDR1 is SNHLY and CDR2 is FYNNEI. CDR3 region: CASRDRGWQGGELFF. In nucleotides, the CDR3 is TGTGCCAGCAGAGACAGGGGATGGCAGGGCGGGGAGCTGTTTTTT.

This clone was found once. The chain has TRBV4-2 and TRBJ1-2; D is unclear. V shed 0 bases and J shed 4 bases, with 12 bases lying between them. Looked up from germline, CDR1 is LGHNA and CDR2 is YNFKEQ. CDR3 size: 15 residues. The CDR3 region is CASSQDPRQTYGYTF. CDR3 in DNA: TGTGCCAGCAGCCAAGATCCGAGGCAGACCTATGGCTACACCTTC.

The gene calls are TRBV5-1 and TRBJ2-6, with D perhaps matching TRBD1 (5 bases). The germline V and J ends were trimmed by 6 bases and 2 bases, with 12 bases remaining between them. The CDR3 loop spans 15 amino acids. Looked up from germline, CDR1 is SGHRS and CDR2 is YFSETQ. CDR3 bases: TGCGCCAGCACCCACACAGGTACTGGGGCCAACGTCCTGACTTTC. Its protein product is CASTHTGTGANVLTF.

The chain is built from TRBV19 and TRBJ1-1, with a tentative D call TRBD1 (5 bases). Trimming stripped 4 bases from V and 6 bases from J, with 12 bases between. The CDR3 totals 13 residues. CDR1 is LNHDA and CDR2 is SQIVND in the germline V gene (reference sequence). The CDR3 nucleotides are TGTGCCAGTAGTAGGGGGGTTGTCGCTGAAGCTTTCTTT. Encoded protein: CASSRGVVAEAFF.

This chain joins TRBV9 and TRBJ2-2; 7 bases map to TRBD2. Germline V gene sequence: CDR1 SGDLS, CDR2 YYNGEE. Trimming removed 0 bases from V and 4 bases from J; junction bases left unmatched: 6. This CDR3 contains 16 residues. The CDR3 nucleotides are TGTGCCAGCAGCGTAGGGAGCGGGACGATCACCGGGGAGCTGTTTTTT. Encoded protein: CASSVGSGTITGELFF.

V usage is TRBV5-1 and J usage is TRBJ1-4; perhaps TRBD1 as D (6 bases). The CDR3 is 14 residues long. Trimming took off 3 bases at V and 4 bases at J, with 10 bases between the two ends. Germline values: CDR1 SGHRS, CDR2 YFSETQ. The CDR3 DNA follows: TGCGCCAGCAGCTCGGGGACAAGTAATGAAAAACTGTTTTTT. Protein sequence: CASSSGTSNEKLFF.

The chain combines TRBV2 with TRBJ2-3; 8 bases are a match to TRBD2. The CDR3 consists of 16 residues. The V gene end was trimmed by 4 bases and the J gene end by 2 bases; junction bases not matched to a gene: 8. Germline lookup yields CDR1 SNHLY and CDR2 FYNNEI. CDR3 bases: TGTGCCAGCAGTGGGGCCGGGGGGGGACCCACAGATACGCAGTATTTT. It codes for CASSGAGGGPTDTQYF.

The CDR3 protein is CASSLGGNDNEQFF. The CDR3 bases are TGTGCCAGCAGCCTCGGGGGGAATGACAATGAGCAGTTCTTC. V and J are TRBV3-1 (or the pseudogene TRBV3-2) and TRBJ2-1; 7 bases agree with TRBD2. The V gene's germline CDR1 is LGHDT and CDR2 YNNKEL (reference sequence). CDR3 length equals 14 residues. J lost 5 bases, V lost 4 bases, and 5 bases had no gene match.

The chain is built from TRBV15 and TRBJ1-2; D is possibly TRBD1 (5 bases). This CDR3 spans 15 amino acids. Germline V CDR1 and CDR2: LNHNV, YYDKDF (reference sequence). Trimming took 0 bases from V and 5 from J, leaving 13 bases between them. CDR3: CATSRELGGGYGYTF. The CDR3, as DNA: TGTGCCACCAGCAGAGAGCTGGGGGGGGGTTATGGCTACACCTTC.

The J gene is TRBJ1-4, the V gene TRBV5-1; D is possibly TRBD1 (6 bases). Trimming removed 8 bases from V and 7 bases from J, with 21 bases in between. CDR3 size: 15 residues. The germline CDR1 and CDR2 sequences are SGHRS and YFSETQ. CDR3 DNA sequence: TGCGCCAGTTCAATCCAGGGGAATGAAGGTGAAAAACTGTTTTTT. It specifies CASSIQGNEGEKLFF. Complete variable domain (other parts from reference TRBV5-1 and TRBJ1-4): KAGVTQTPRYLIKTRGQQVTLSCSPISGHRSVSWYQQTPGQGLQFLFEYFSETQRNKGNFPGRFSGRQFSNSRSEMNVSTLELGDSALYLCASSIQGNEGEKLFFGSGTQLSVL.

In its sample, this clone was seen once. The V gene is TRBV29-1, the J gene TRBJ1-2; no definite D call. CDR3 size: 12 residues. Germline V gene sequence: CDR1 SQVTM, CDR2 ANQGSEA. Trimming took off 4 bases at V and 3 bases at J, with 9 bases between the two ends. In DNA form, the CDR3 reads TGCAGCGTTGGGAGGGCGGACTATGGCTACACCTTC. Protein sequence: CSVGRADYGYTF.

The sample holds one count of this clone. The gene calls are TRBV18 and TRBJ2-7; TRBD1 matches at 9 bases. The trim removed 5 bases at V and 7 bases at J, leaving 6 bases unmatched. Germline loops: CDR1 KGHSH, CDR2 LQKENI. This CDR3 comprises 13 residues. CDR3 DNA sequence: TGTGCCAGCTCAAGTCCCGGGACAGGGGAGCAGTACTTC. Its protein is CASSSPGTGEQYF.

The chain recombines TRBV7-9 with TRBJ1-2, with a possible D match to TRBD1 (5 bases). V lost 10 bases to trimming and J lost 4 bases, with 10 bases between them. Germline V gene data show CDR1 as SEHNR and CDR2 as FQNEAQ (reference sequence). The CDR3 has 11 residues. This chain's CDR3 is CATQGAYGYTF. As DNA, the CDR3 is TGTGCCACCCAGGGTGCCTATGGCTACACCTTC.

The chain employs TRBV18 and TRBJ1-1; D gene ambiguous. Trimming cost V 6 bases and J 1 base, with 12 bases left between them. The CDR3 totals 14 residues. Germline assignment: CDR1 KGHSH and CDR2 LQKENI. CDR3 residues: CASSPRQWNTEAFF. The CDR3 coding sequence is TGTGCCAGCTCCCCGAGGCAGTGGAACACTGAAGCTTTCTTT.